The clone carrying this T cell receptor beta chain was counted ten times or more. The CDR3 extends over 15 amino acids. The trim removed 1 base at V and 9 bases at J, leaving 7 bases unmatched. Germline V CDR1 and CDR2: MGHDK, SYGVNS. These data belong to a study of identical twins. TCRdb re-called the 5' RACE reads with MiXCR, one entry per CDR3 protein. Here the sample spans approximately 890,000 distinct CDR3 sequences, over 9% being singletons. These data also formed part of another study, on yellow fever vaccine responses in identical twins.

Sequencing was carried out using PBMCs. The chain employs TRBV25-1 and TRBJ2-1, with 9 bases aligning to TRBD2. The origin of this receptor is a woman aged 18-29 years in good health. CDR3 loop: CASSEWAGGAVEQFF. DNA of the CDR3: TGTGCCAGCAGTGAATGGGCGGGAGGGGCCGTTGAGCAGTTCTTC.